This TCR beta chain was obtained from a study of cytomegalovirus exposure and HLA in healthy donors. Clones were read by immunoSEQ multiplex PCR, and TCRdb kept only the in-frame ones, dropping some. The table includes some 49,000 clones, nearly 95% detected once. Study-wide points: In a later analysis, first-cohort TCR clusters were found to tend to co-occur in the approximately 120 validation repertoires. The authors listed 150 to 200 TCR beta chains as cytomegalovirus-associated.

Germline assignment: CDR1 SNHLY and CDR2 FYNNEI. V was shortened by 6 bases and J by 3 bases, with 39 bases between the two germline ends. There are 22 residues in the CDR3. With respect to this clone: Its antigen is unknown.

Donors were drawn from the roughly 120-subject validation cohort, separate from the approximately 700-subject first cohort. The chain links TRBV2 to TRBJ2-7; D may be TRBD1 or TRBD2 (9 bases each). The source material was PBMCs. The sequence was obtained from a woman under 30 in good health and CMV-seropositive. CDR3 region: CASSGLGTGPPTSGLSIYEQYF. In DNA, the CDR3 is TGTGCCAGCAGCGGTCTTGGGACAGGGCCACCTACTAGCGGGCTAAGCATCTACGAGCAGTACTTC.